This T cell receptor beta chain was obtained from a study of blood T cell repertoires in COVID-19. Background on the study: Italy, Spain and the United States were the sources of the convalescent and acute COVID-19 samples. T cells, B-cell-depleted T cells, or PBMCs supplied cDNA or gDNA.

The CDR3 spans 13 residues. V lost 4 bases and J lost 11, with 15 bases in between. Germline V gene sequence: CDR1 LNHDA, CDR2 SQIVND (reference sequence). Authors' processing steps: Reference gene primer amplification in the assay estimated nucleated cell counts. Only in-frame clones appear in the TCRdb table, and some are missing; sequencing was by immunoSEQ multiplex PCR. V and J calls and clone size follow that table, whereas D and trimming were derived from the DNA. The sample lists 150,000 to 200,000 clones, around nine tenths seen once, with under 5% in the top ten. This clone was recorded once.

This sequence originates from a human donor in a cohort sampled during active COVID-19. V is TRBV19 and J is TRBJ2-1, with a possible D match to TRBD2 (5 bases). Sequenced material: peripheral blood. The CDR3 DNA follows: TGTGCCAGTAGTACATCCCACCGGGAACAGCAGTTCTTC. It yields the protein CASSTSHREQQFF.